The 2 T cell receptor beta chains below were found in one sample sequenced in a study of CD8+CD57+ T cells in acquired aplastic anemia. For sequencing, patients were chosen who had shown expansion of CD8+CD57+ cells by flow cytometry. The use of genomic DNA as template underpinned the TCR beta VDJ and CDR3 profiling. TCRdb recomputed calls from the reads with MiXCR, one row per CDR3 protein. The repertoire has fewer than 200,000 distinct CDR3 sequences, 45% to 55% of them found once; the top ten carry around 1%. Sequencing input: sorted CD4+, CD8+, or CD8+CD57+ T cells (not recorded which) from PBMCs. The receptors here all came from a human donor with aplastic anemia.

CDR3 nucleotides: TGTGCCAGCACCTGGCTCCGAGGCGGGGAGCTGTTTTTT. Its protein is CASTWLRGGELFF. The rearrangement joins TRBV7-9 to TRBJ2-2; no clear D. The CDR3 consists of 13 residues. Germline V CDR1 and CDR2: SEHNR, FQNEAQ (reference sequence). V lost 7 bases and J 7 bases, leaving 13 bases between the germline ends.

The sample holds many counts of this clonotype. The V gene is TRBV4-1, the J gene TRBJ2-7; maybe TRBD1 (6 bases). The germline V and J ends were trimmed by 1 base and 4 bases, with 14 bases remaining between them. The CDR3 totals 15 residues. Germline V lookup: CDR1 MGHRA, CDR2 YSYEKL. The CDR3 reads CASSQAGDTSYEQYF. Written as DNA, the CDR3 is TGCGCCAGCAGCCAAGCTGGGGACACTTCTTACGAGCAGTACTTC.